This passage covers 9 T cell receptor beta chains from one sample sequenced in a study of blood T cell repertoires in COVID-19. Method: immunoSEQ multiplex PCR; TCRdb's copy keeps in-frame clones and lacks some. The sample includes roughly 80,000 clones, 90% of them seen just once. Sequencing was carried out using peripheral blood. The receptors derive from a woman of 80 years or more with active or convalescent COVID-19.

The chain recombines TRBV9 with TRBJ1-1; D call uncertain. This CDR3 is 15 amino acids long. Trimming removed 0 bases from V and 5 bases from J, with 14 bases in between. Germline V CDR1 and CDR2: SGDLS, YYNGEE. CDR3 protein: CASSVVSGYPTEAFF. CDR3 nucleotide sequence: TGTGCCAGCAGCGTAGTTTCGGGGTATCCGACTGAAGCTTTCTTT.

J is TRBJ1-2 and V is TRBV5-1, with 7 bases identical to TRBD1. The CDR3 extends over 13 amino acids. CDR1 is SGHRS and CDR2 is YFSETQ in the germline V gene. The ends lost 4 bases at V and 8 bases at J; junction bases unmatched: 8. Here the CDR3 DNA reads TGCGCCAGCAGCGTAGAGGGGGCCAGGGGCTACACCTTC. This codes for CASSVEGARGYTF.

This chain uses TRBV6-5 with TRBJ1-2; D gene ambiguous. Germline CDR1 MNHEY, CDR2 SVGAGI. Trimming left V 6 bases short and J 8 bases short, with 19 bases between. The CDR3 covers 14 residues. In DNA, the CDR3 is TGTGCCAGCAGCCAGACCGTCCTAACGGAGGGCTACACCTTC. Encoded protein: CASSQTVLTEGYTF.

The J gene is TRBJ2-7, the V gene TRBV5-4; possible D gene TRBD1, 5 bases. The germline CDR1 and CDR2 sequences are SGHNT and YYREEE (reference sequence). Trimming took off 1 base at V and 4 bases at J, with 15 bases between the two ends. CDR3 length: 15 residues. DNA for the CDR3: TGTGCCAGCAGCTTGATCCAGGGTTTAAAGTACGAGCAGTACTTC. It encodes CASSLIQGLKYEQYF. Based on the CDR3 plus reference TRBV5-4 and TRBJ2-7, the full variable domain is ETGVTQSPTHLIKTRGQQVTLRCSSQSGHNTVSWYQQALGQGPQFIFQYYREEENGRGNFPPRFSGLQFPNYSSELNVNALELDDSALYLCASSLIQGLKYEQYFGPGTRLTVT.

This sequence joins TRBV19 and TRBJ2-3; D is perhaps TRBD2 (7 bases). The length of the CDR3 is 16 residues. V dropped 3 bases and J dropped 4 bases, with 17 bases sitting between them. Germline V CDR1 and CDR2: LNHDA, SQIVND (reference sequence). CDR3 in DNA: TGTGCCAGTAGTATTCACCCGGGGGGCCGGGCAGATACGCAGTATTTT. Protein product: CASSIHPGGRADTQYF. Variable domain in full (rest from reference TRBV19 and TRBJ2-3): DGGITQSPKYLFRKEGQNVTLSCEQNLNHDAMYWYRQDPGQGLRLIYYSQIVNDFQKGDIAEGYSVSREKKESFPLTVTSAQKNPTAFYLCASSIHPGGRADTQYFGPGTRLTVL.

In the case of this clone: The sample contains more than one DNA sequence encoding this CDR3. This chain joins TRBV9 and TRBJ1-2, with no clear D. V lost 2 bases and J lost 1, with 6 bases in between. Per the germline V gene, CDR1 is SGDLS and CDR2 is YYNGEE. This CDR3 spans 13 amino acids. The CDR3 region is CASSVRGNYGYTF. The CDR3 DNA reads TGTGCCAGCAGCGTCCGGGGTAACTATGGCTACACCTTC.

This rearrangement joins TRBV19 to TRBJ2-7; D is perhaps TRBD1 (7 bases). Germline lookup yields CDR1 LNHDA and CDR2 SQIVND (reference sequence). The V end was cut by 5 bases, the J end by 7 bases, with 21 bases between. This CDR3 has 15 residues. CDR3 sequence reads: CASSSQGGRIGEQYF. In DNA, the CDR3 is TGTGCCAGTAGTTCCCAGGGGGGCCGGATTGGAGAGCAGTACTTC.

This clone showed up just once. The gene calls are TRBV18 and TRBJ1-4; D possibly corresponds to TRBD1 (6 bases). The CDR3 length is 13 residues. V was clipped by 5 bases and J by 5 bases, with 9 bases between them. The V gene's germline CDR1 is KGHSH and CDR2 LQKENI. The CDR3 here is CASSRGQNEKLFF. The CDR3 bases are TGTGCCAGCTCAAGAGGACAGAATGAAAAACTGTTTTTT.

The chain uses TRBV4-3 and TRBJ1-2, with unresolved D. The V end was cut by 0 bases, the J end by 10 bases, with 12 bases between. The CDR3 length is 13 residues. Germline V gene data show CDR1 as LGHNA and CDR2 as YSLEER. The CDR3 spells CASSQDLGGPYTF. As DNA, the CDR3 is TGCGCCAGCAGCCAAGATCTTGGCGGTCCCTACACCTTC.